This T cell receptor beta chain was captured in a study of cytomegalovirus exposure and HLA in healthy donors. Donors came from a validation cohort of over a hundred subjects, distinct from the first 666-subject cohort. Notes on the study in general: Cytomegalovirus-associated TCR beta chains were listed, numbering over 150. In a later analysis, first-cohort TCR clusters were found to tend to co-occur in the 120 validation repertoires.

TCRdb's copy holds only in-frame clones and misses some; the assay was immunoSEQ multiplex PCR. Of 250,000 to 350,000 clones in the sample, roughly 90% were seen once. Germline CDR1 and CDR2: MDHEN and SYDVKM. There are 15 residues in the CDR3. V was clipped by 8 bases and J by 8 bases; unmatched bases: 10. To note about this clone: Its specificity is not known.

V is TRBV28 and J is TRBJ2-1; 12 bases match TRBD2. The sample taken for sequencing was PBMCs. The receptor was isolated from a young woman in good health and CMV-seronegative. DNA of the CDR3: TGTGCCAGCGTCCCGACTAGCGGGAGCGGCGATGAGCAGTTCTTC. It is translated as CASVPTSGSGDEQFF.